What follows are 10 T cell receptor beta chains derived from one specimen sequenced in a study of T cell changes during pregnancy in multiple sclerosis. The data were produced by immunoSEQ multiplex PCR, yet TCRdb's version contains in-frame clones alone and is incomplete. This table has 26,000 or so clones, approximately 92% appearing once. The source material was CD8+ T cells from peripheral blood mononuclear cells, sampled in the second trimester of pregnancy. Receptor source: a female donor with multiple sclerosis, enrolled in a pregnancy study.

J is TRBJ2-1 and V is TRBV2, with 10 bases matching TRBD1. V was clipped by 6 bases and J by 14 bases; unmatched bases: 4. Germline assignment: CDR1 SNHLY and CDR2 FYNNEI. CDR3 length: 11 amino acids. In DNA form, the CDR3 reads TGTGCCAGCAGGGCTGGACAGGGGGAGTTCTTC. This codes for CASRAGQGEFF.

About this clone itself: The same CDR3 is also encoded by other DNA sequences in this sample. The genes are TRBV6-5 and TRBJ1-2; TRBD1 aligns across 8 bases. Germline trimming cut 5 bases from V and 8 bases from J; bases unmatched to any gene: 7. In germline, CDR1 is MNHEY, CDR2 SVGAGI. There are 13 residues in the CDR3. The DNA for the CDR3 is TGTGCCAGCAGTGAACAGGGGGAGCGCGGCTACACCTTC. Translated, it gives CASSEQGERGYTF.

V and J are TRBV27 and TRBJ2-1; tentatively, D is TRBD2 (5 bases). V gave up 3 bases and J gave up 2 bases, with 20 bases separating them. The CDR3 runs to 18 residues. CDR1 and CDR2 (germline): MNHEY, SMNVEV (reference sequence). CDR3 sequence reads: CASSFQIEGSSPYNEQFF. The CDR3, as DNA: TGTGCCAGCAGTTTCCAAATAGAGGGTAGCAGCCCCTACAATGAGCAGTTCTTC.

The chain is built from TRBV2 and TRBJ2-1; TRBD2 agrees at 7 bases. Trimming at V came to 6 bases and at J to 8 bases, leaving 19 bases not matched to a gene. Germline V CDR1 and CDR2: SNHLY, FYNNEI. The CDR3 contains 17 residues. The CDR3 coding sequence is TGTGCCAGCAGCACCCCGTGGTTGCGGGAGCCCCAGGATGAGCAGTTCTTC. It is translated as CASSTPWLREPQDEQFF. Variable domain in full (rest from reference TRBV2 and TRBJ2-1): EPEVTQTPSHQVTQMGQEVILRCVPISNHLYFYWYRQILGQKVEFLVSFYNNEISEKSEIFDDQFSVERPDGSNFTLKIRSTKLEDSAMYFCASSTPWLREPQDEQFFGPGTRLTVL.

The chain employs TRBV4-3 and TRBJ2-2; TRBD2 aligns across 12 bases. V was pared by 4 bases and J by 0 bases, with 6 bases of the junction left unmatched. CDR1 and CDR2 (germline): LGHNA, YSLEER. There are 18 residues in the CDR3. CDR3 amino acids: CASSPETSGSTNTGELFF. For the CDR3, the DNA is TGCGCCAGCAGCCCTGAGACTAGCGGGAGCACGAACACCGGGGAGCTGTTTTTT.

The chain uses TRBV2 and TRBJ1-5, with 8 bases identical to TRBD1. The germline gives CDR1 SNHLY, CDR2 FYNNEI. The V and J ends lost 0 bases and 7 bases, in that order; junction bases with no gene match: 11. The CDR3 runs to 17 residues. CDR3 nucleotide sequence: TGTGCCAGCAGTGAAGCGCTATTGGGACAGGATTTGCAGCCCCAGCATTTT. Translation gives CASSEALLGQDLQPQHF.

The count of this clone is one. The J gene is TRBJ1-1, the V gene TRBV19, with 10 positions matching TRBD1. Germline CDR1 LNHDA, CDR2 SQIVND (reference sequence). The CDR3 consists of 19 residues. The junction had 21 bases not matched to a gene; V was cut back by 10 bases and J by 1 base. The CDR3 loop is CATAYLGTGVLRRNTEAFF. CDR3 nucleotide sequence: TGTGCCACCGCCTATTTAGGGACAGGGGTTTTGCGACGGAACACTGAAGCTTTCTTT.

The chain carries TRBV5-6 and TRBJ1-1; perhaps TRBD1 as D (5 bases). Germline CDR1 reads SGHDT; CDR2 reads YYEEEE. Trimming took 2 bases from V and 0 from J, leaving 11 bases between them. The CDR3 totals 15 residues. The CDR3 DNA reads TGTGCCAGCAGCTTTTCAGGGATCATGAACACTGAAGCTTTCTTT. It translates to CASSFSGIMNTEAFF. The full variable domain, its missing parts supplied by reference TRBV5-6 and TRBJ1-1, is DAGVTQSPTHLIKTRGQQVTLRCSPKSGHDTVSWYQQALGQGPQFIFQYYEEEERQRGNFPDRFSGHQFPNYSSELNVNALLLGDSALYLCASSFSGIMNTEAFFGQGTRLTVV.

This chain joins TRBV28 and TRBJ1-5; perhaps TRBD1 as D (6 bases). The CDR3 runs to 15 residues. Trimming removed 1 base at V and 5 bases at J, with 12 bases between. Germline V gene lookup returns CDR1 MDHEN and CDR2 SYDVKM. CDR3 region: CASSLFQGNYQPQHF. For the CDR3, the DNA is TGTGCCAGCAGTTTATTTCAGGGGAACTATCAGCCCCAGCATTTT.

The rearrangement uses TRBV28 and TRBJ2-7; 9 bases fit TRBD1. Germline V gene sequence: CDR1 MDHEN, CDR2 SYDVKM. The CDR3 contains 16 residues. J gave up 2 bases and V 6 bases, and 11 bases lay outside the gene matches. CDR3 coding DNA: TGTGCCAGCAGACACGTACAGGGGGCCCTTCCCTACGAGCAGTACTTC. Amino acids: CASRHVQGALPYEQYF.